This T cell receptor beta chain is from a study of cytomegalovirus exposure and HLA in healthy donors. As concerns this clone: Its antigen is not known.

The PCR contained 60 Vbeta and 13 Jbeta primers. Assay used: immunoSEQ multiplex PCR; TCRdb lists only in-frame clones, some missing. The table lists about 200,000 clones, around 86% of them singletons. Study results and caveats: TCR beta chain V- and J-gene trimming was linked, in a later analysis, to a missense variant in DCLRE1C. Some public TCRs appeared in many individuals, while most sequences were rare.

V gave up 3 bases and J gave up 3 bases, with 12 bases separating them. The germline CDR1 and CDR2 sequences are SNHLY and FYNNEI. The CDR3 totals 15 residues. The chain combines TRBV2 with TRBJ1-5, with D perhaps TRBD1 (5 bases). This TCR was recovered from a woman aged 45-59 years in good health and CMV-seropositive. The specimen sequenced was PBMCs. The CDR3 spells CASSDRGRNNQPQHF. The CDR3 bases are TGTGCCAGCAGTGATAGGGGAAGGAACAATCAGCCCCAGCATTTT.